The clone carrying this TCR beta chain counts as medium-sized. The template was genomic DNA from peripheral blood, not RNA. Multiplex touch-down PCR with TRB-A/B primers amplified rearranged V-D-J TRB sequences. Each CDR3 protein gets one entry after TCRdb re-called the multiplex PCR reads with MiXCR. The sample includes under 3,000 distinct CDR3 sequences, roughly 30% of them seen just once. Trimming cost V 5 bases and J 6 bases, with 17 bases left between them. Germline V lookup: CDR1 LGHNA, CDR2 YNFKEQ. The CDR3 runs to 14 residues. The data stem from a study of T cell repertoires in aging, cancer and after chemotherapy.

The TCR comes from a human donor in good health. The chain is built from TRBV4-2 and TRBJ2-7, with D possibly being TRBD1 or TRBD2 (6 bases each). The material sequenced was blood. The CDR3 DNA follows: TGTGCCAGCAGCTTCGAGGGGGGTCCCAGCGAGCAGTACTTC. Translating gives CASSFEGGPSEQYF.